Shown below are 9 T cell receptor beta chains from a single sample sequenced in a study of lymphopenia after photon versus proton radiotherapy. Libraries were prepared by immunoSEQ multiplex PCR; TCRdb keeps only in-frame clonotypes and omits some of them. The sample has around 42,000 clones, 65% to 90% seen once; the top ten hold roughly 2.3%. Sequenced here: peripheral blood, sampled from a patient treated with photon-based radiotherapy. These receptors were taken from a man aged 35 to 55 with gastric cancer.

V gene TRBV5-6 combines with J gene TRBJ2-4; D is possibly TRBD1 (6 bases). This CDR3 contains 15 residues. The ends were cut back, 2 bases at V and 6 bases at J, with 15 bases in the middle. Germline V gene sequence: CDR1 SGHDT, CDR2 YYEEEE. Here the CDR3 reads CASSLTGQGRNIQYF. CDR3 DNA sequence: TGTGCCAGCAGCTTAACAGGGCAGGGGAGAAACATTCAGTACTTC.

This rearrangement joins TRBV6-1 to TRBJ1-5, with TRBD1 as a possible D gene (6 bases). The CDR3 totals 15 residues. V dropped 2 bases and J dropped 11 bases, with 19 bases sitting between them. Germline lookup yields CDR1 MNHNS and CDR2 SASEGT. DNA for the CDR3: TGTGCCAGCAGTGAATATAGAAGGGGGGAGATCGCCCAGCATTTT. The encoded protein is CASSEYRRGEIAQHF.

CDR3 nucleotides: TGTGCCAGCTCACCACCCCGGGTGGAGACCCAGTACTTC. Translation gives CASSPPRVETQYF. The rearrangement links TRBV18 to TRBJ2-5; D unresolved. Germline lookup yields CDR1 KGHSH and CDR2 LQKENI. This CDR3 is built from 13 residues. V was trimmed by 0 bases and J by 5 bases, leaving 7 bases between them.

The V gene is TRBV14, the J gene TRBJ2-1; D uncertain. CDR1 is SGHDN and CDR2 is FVKESK in the germline V gene. This CDR3 is built from 11 residues. The ends were cut back, 1 base at V and 9 bases at J, with 4 bases in the middle. CDR3 bases: TGTGCCAGCAGCCAAGGGGCTGAGCAGTTCTTC. Encoded protein: CASSQGAEQFF.

The gene calls are TRBV7-9 and TRBJ1-5; the D is unclear. In germline, CDR1 is SEHNR, CDR2 FQNEAQ (reference sequence). CDR3 length: 14 residues. Trimming cost V 3 bases and J 5 bases, with 11 bases left between them. In DNA, the CDR3 is TGTGCCAGCAGCTTGGGGAGGCAGGATCAGCCCCAGCATTTT. The encoded protein is CASSLGRQDQPQHF.

The V and J genes are TRBV9 and TRBJ2-7, with D perhaps TRBD2 (6 bases). This CDR3 is 13 amino acids long. Germline V gene data show CDR1 as SGDLS and CDR2 as YYNGEE. Between the trimmed V and J ends, which lost 0 bases and 6 bases, there was a span of 10 bases. In DNA, the CDR3 is TGTGCCAGCAGCGTAGCCGGGGGTTTCGAGCAGTACTTC. It translates to CASSVAGGFEQYF.

Here the CDR3 reads CASSRRRGETQYF. The CDR3 DNA sequence: TGTGCCAGCAGCCGCCGTAGAGGAGAGACCCAGTACTTC. The rearrangement links TRBV7-3 to TRBJ2-5; D call uncertain. From germline, CDR1 is SGHTA and CDR2 FQGTGA. The CDR3 covers 13 residues. V dropped 5 bases and J dropped 4 bases, with 11 bases sitting between them.

The genes are TRBV4-3 and TRBJ2-1; no firm D call. This CDR3 has 16 amino acids. The germline V gene has CDR1 LGHNA and CDR2 YSLEER. Trimming took off 0 bases at V and 4 bases at J, with 13 bases between the two ends. The CDR3 sequence is CASSQDHGISYNEQFF. DNA for the CDR3: TGCGCCAGCAGCCAAGACCACGGTATTTCGTACAATGAGCAGTTCTTC.

This clone was detected a few times. The chain is built from TRBV2 and TRBJ1-5, with D perhaps matching TRBD1 (6 bases). Between the trimmed V and J ends, which lost 4 bases and 6 bases, there was a span of 13 bases. CDR3 length: 14 residues. Germline CDR1 is SNHLY and CDR2 is FYNNEI. The DNA for the CDR3 is TGTGCCAGCAGTGGAACAGGGACTCGTCAGCCCCAGCATTTT. It specifies CASSGTGTRQPQHF.